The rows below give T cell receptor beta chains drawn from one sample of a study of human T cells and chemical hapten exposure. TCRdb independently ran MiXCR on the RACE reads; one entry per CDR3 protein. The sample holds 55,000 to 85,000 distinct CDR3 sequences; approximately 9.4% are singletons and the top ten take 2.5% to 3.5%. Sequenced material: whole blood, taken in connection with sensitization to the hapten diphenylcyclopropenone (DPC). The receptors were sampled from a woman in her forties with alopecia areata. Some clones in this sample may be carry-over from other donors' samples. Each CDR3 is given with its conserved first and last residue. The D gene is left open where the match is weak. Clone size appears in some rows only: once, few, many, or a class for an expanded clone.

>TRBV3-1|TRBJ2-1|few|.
CASSQDLLAEQFF
TGTGCCAGCAGCCAAGATTTACTAGCCGAGCAGTTCTTC
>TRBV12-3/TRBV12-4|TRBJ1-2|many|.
CASSSSGKRGYTF
TGTGCCAGCAGTAGTTCCGGGAAAAGGGGCTACACCTTC
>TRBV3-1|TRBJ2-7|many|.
CASSQGLLRYEQYF
TGTGCCAGCAGCCAGGGGCTACTACGCTACGAGCAGTACTTC
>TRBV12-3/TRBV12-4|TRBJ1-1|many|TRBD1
CASTSNTGDPEAFF
TGTGCCAGCACCTCCAATACAGGGGACCCTGAAGCTTTCTTT
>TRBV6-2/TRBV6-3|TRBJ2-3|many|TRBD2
CASSRSGVLADTQYF
TGTGCCAGCAGTCGTAGCGGGGTCCTTGCAGATACGCAGTATTTT
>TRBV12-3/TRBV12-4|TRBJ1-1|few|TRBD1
CASSTNIRGGDTEAFF
TGTGCCAGCAGTACGAATATCAGGGGGGGGGACACTGAAGCTTTCTTT
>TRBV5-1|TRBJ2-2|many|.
CASRDPGNTGELFF
TGCGCCAGCAGGGACCCAGGGAACACCGGGGAGCTGTTTTTT
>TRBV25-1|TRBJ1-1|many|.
CASISWETEAFF
TGTGCCAGCATATCCTGGGAAACTGAAGCTTTCTTT
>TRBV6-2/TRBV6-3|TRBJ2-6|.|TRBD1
CASSSTGPGANVLTF
TGTGCCAGCAGCTCGACAGGGCCTGGGGCCAACGTCCTGACTTTC
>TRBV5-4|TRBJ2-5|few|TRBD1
CASSLGWTGVQETQYF
TGTGCCAGCAGCTTGGGGTGGACAGGGGTTCAAGAGACCCAGTACTTC
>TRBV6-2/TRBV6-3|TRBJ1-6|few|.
CASSYSPSAASLDSPLHF
TGTGCCAGCAGTTACTCCCCAAGTGCGGCCAGTTTGGATTCACCCCTCCACTTT
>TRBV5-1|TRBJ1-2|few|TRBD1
CASTVGQDVYGYTF
TGCGCCAGCACCGTTGGACAGGACGTCTATGGCTACACCTTC
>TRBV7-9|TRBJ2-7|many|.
CASSAPSSYEQYF
TGTGCCAGCAGCGCTCCCTCCTCCTACGAGCAGTACTTC
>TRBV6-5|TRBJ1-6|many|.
CASSRRVEAYNSPLHF
TGTGCCAGCAGTCGGAGAGTGGAGGCCTATAATTCACCCCTCCACTTT
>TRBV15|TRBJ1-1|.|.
CATSRPESEAFF
TGTGCCACCAGCAGGCCTGAGTCTGAAGCTTTCTTT
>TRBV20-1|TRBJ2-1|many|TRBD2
CSASSGTSGEGNEQFF
TGCAGTGCTAGTTCGGGGACTAGCGGGGAGGGTAATGAGCAGTTCTTC
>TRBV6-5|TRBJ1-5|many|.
CASSYSGVQPQHF
TGTGCCAGCAGTTACTCTGGGGTCCAGCCCCAGCATTTT
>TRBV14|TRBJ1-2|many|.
CASSQARFRSQGYTF
TGTGCCAGCAGCCAAGCGAGATTTAGGTCCCAAGGCTACACCTTC
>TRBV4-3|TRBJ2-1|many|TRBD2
CASSQGPSGGAYEQFF
TGCGCCAGCAGCCAAGGCCCTAGCGGGGGGGCTTATGAGCAGTTCTTC
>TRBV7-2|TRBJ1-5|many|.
CASSLQGNQPQHF
TGTGCCAGCAGCTTACAGGGCAATCAGCCCCAGCATTTT
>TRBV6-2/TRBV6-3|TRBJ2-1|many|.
CASSYGGGAKYAEQFF
TGTGCCAGCAGTTATGGAGGGGGCGCCAAGTATGCTGAGCAGTTCTTC
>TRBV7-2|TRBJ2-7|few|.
CASSLAGVYEQYF
TGTGCCAGCAGCTTAGCAGGGGTCTACGAGCAGTACTTC
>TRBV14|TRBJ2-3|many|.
CASSQVGDGRKYF
TGTGCCAGCAGCCAAGTCGGGGACGGCCGCAAGTATTTT
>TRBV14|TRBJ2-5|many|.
CASSQDRFNGPTAQYF
TGTGCCAGCAGCCAAGATCGGTTTAACGGCCCGACGGCCCAGTACTTC
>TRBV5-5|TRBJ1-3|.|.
CASSLAYMAGNTIYF
TGTGCCAGCAGCTTGGCCTACATGGCCGGAAACACCATATATTTT
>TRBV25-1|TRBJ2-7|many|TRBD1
CASSEPGTGTYEQYF
TGTGCCAGCAGTGAACCTGGGACAGGGACCTACGAGCAGTACTTC
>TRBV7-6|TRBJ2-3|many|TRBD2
CASSLEAGASPSDTQYF
TGTGCCAGCAGCTTAGAAGCGGGGGCATCTCCTTCAGATACGCAGTATTTT